This T cell receptor (gamma chain) was obtained from a study of intestinal T cells in coeliac disease. Study-level background: Controls in the TRG cohort averaged almost 55 years, coeliac patients more than 15.

Each case's genomic DNA was extracted from ten roughly 4.5-µm formalin-fixed paraffin-embedded scrolls. About this clone itself: The target antigen is unknown.

The TRG library came from around 0.2 ug of biopsy DNA amplified with LymphoTrack primers. TCRdb re-called clones from the multiplex PCR reads via CATT. The sample has approximately 700 gamma-chain clones, 50% to 60% seen once; the top ten hold approximately 18%. The length of the CDR3 is 15 residues. In germline, CDR1 is VENAVY, CDR2 YDSYNSRV. Study results and limitations: Age differed significantly between coeliac patients and controls. Degraded FFPE DNA template probably caused partial TCR sequence loss per sample.

Material for sequencing was a duodenal biopsy. This clonotype originated in a human donor with celiac disease. V usage is TRGV8 and J usage is TRGJP2. The CDR3 DNA follows: TGTGCACCTGGGATAAGTGGGGGTAGTGATTGGATCAAGACGTTT. Protein: CAPGISGGSDWIKTF.